This T cell receptor beta chain was profiled in a study of human T cells and chemical hapten exposure. Findings and limits, study-wide: DPC sensitization produced no change in TCRs with frequency above 1 in 1000.

The time point is: patch test 1, 2 weeks after DPC sensitization. Treatment defined: therapeutic diphenylcyclopropenone sensitization with weekly scalp DPC. This clonotype was counted ten times or more. The antigen remains unidentified. TCRdb reprocessed the RACE reads with MiXCR, giving one entry per CDR3 protein. In the table there are 370,000 or so distinct CDR3 sequences, nearly 5% of which are singletons. The CDR3 length is 14 residues. V dropped 4 bases and J dropped 4; count of bases not matched to a gene: 4. In germline, CDR1 is SGHVS, CDR2 FQNEAQ. Sequences were derived from whole blood, sampled in connection with sensitization to the hapten diphenylcyclopropenone (DPC). The origin of this receptor is a woman aged 45-65 years with alopecia areata. Some clones in this sample may be carry-over from other donors' samples. The chain has TRBV7-8 and TRBJ2-1, with 7 positions matching TRBD1. CDR3 nucleotide sequence: TGTGCCAGCAGCTCACAGGGGTGGTACAATGAGCAGTTCTTC. Its translation is CASSSQGWYNEQFF.